Below, 21 T cell receptor beta chains from the same sample are listed, as sequenced in a study of CD8 T cells in Susac syndrome (dated by TCRdb to about 2019). Receptor libraries were prepared by the immunoSEQ multiplex PCR assay. RNA was extracted with the RNeasy kit and roughly 0.45 to 1 ug was reverse transcribed using random hexamers. Using fastp trimming at Q25 and MiXCR clonotype assembly, TCRdb reanalyzed the public sequencing data and kept in-frame beta chains. Records with the same CDR3 protein are collapsed into one entry carrying the most frequent genes and DNA. In this sample the table shows 130,000 to 150,000 distinct CDR3 sequences, under 97% of which occur a single time. Clones ranked in the top ten supply about 0.08% of the sample. Input material: CD4+ T cells from PBMCs. The receptors originated from a human donor with Susac syndrome.

The CDR3 region is CSARHQYSNQPQHF. The CDR3 DNA sequence: TGCAGTGCAAGACACCAATATAGCAATCAGCCCCAGCATTTT. The J gene is TRBJ1-5, the V gene TRBV20-1; D remains ambiguous. V lost 6 bases to trimming and J lost 0 bases, with 12 bases between them. CDR3 length: 14 residues. The germline V gene has CDR1 DFQATT and CDR2 SNEGSKA (reference sequence).

The rearrangement joins TRBV29-1 to TRBJ2-4; perhaps TRBD2 as D (5 bases). The CDR3 runs to 13 residues. V lost 7 bases, J lost 1 base, and 11 bases lay in between. The germline V gene encodes CDR1 SQVTM and CDR2 ANQGSEA. The CDR3 DNA follows: TGCAGCGCCGCCGGGGTGGCCAAAAACATTCAGTACTTC. This encodes CSAAGVAKNIQYF.

The chain carries TRBV28 and TRBJ2-7, with TRBD2 matching over 10 bases. The CDR3 has 16 residues. Germline-derived CDR1 and CDR2 are MDHEN and SYDVKM. The trim removed 4 bases at V and 4 bases at J, leaving 10 bases unmatched. The CDR3 DNA follows: TGTGCCAGCAGTTCTAGCGGGAGTAGTGGATTTTACGAGCAGTACTTC. Amino acid sequence: CASSSSGSSGFYEQYF.

The chain is built from TRBV12-3 or TRBV12-4 and TRBJ1-1; 9 positions match TRBD1. CDR3 length: 16 amino acids. After removal of 5 bases from V and 1 base from J, the junction contained 8 bases not matched to a gene. The CDR3 loop reads CASSHRDREWNTEAFF. CDR3 nucleotide sequence: TGTGCCAGCAGTCACCGGGACAGGGAATGGAACACTGAAGCTTTCTTT.

The count of this clonotype is one. This rearrangement joins TRBV2 to TRBJ2-7; 11 nucleotides match TRBD1. Unmatched junction bases numbered 2, after V lost 6 bases and J lost 7 bases. Germline CDR1 and CDR2: SNHLY and FYNNEI. This CDR3 comprises 12 residues. CDR3 bases: TGTGCCAGCAGCGGGACAGGGGGTGAGCAGTACTTC. It translates to CASSGTGGEQYF. Looking up the rest from reference TRBV2 and TRBJ2-7 gives the full variable domain: EPEVTQTPSHQVTQMGQEVILRCVPISNHLYFYWYRQILGQKVEFLVSFYNNEISEKSEIFDDQFSVERPDGSNFTLKIRSTKLEDSAMYFCASSGTGGEQYFGPGTRLTVT.

The J gene is TRBJ2-3, the V gene TRBV20-1; maybe TRBD2 (6 bases). V was shortened by 1 base and J by 1 base, with 15 bases between the two germline ends. The CDR3 is made up of 16 amino acids. Looked up from germline, CDR1 is DFQATT and CDR2 is SNEGSKA (reference sequence). CDR3 residues: CSARATSTRRTDTQYF. The CDR3 region has the DNA TGCAGTGCTAGAGCTACCTCGACTAGACGCACAGATACGCAGTATTTT.

The J gene is TRBJ2-7, the V gene TRBV7-6; TRBD1 aligns across 7 bases. V lost 5 bases, J lost 4 bases, and 5 bases stayed unmatched. Germline CDR1 SGHVS, CDR2 FNYEAQ. The CDR3 contains 13 residues. CDR3 DNA: TGTGCCAGCAGCCTGGGACAGCAGTACGAGCAGTACTTC. Translation gives CASSLGQQYEQYF.

The chain links TRBV6-5 to TRBJ1-5; D might be TRBD1 (5 bases). The CDR3 extends over 13 amino acids. In germline, CDR1 is MNHEY, CDR2 SVGAGI. V was clipped by 3 bases and J by 6 bases, with 9 bases between them. CDR3 DNA sequence: TGTGCCAGCAGTTATCGGGGGGGTCAGCCCCAGCATTTT. It translates to CASSYRGGQPQHF.

The chain links TRBV5-1 to TRBJ2-5; D uncertain. With 0 bases removed from V and 3 bases from J, the gap between germline ends came to 9 bases. The CDR3 consists of 14 residues. Per the germline V gene, CDR1 is SGHRS and CDR2 is YFSETQ. DNA for the CDR3: TGCGCCAGCAGCTTGGTTGCCGGAGAAGAGACCCAGTACTTC. Its protein is CASSLVAGEETQYF.

V usage is TRBV20-1 and J usage is TRBJ2-3; weak D call: TRBD1 (5 bases). Germline CDR1 reads DFQATT; CDR2 reads SNEGSKA (reference sequence). With 0 bases removed from V and 5 bases from J, the gap between germline ends came to 12 bases. This CDR3 is 14 amino acids long. The CDR3 region is CSARDGRAGDTQYF. The CDR3 coding sequence is TGCAGTGCTAGAGATGGCAGGGCAGGAGATACGCAGTATTTT.

The rearrangement uses TRBV23-1 and TRBJ2-7; D remains ambiguous. TRBV23-1 is an ORF, and what it does is uncertain. The CDR3 has 17 amino acids. V lost 4 bases to trimming and J lost 3 bases, with 22 bases between them. This chain's CDR3 is CASSPKPQQCFYYEQYF. CDR3 DNA sequence: TGCGCCAGCAGTCCGAAACCCCAACAGTGTTTCTACTACGAGCAGTACTTC.

V usage is TRBV28 and J usage is TRBJ1-4; 8 nucleotides match TRBD1. CDR1 MDHEN and CDR2 SYDVKM come from the germline V gene. Germline trimming cut 8 bases from V and 13 bases from J; bases unmatched to any gene: 9. The CDR3 length is 12 residues. In DNA, the CDR3 is TGTGCCAGCGGGGGAGGACAGGGCAGACTGTTTTTT. This gives the protein CASGGGQGRLFF.

The rearrangement links TRBV6-1 to TRBJ1-5; D gene unclear. Trimming removed 3 bases from V and 7 bases from J, with 10 bases in between. The CDR3 sequence is 13 residues long. Looked up from germline, CDR1 is MNHNS and CDR2 is SASEGT. CDR3 bases: TGTGCCAGCAGTGAGCGCGAGGACCAGCCCCAGCATTTT. It translates to CASSEREDQPQHF.

This sequence joins TRBV18 and TRBJ2-7; D perhaps matches TRBD1 (6 bases). The germline gives CDR1 KGHSH, CDR2 LQKENI. V gave up 3 bases and J gave up 4 bases, with 10 bases separating them. The CDR3 extends over 13 amino acids. Here the CDR3 reads CASSPGQTYEQYF. The CDR3 coding sequence is TGTGCCAGCTCACCCGGACAGACTTACGAGCAGTACTTC.

V and J are TRBV29-1 and TRBJ2-1; D unresolved. Trimming cost V 4 bases and J 5 bases, with 12 bases left between them. The CDR3 is 13 residues long. Germline V CDR1 and CDR2: SQVTM, ANQGSEA. The CDR3 nucleotides read TGCAGCGTTGGACGAAGGGCAGACAATGAGCAGTTCTTC. This sequence encodes CSVGRRADNEQFF.

The CDR3: CASSLEGATEAFF. CDR3 sequence (DNA): TGTGCCAGCAGCTTAGAGGGGGCCACTGAAGCTTTCTTT. The chain links TRBV5-4 to TRBJ1-1; 7 bases fit TRBD1. Losses at the gene ends were 2 bases for V and 4 bases for J; bases not matched to a gene: 2. The germline CDR1 and CDR2 sequences are SGHNT and YYREEE (reference sequence). The CDR3 has 13 residues.

In the case of this clonotype: The junction shows a germline mismatch at one end, possibly a read error. The chain combines TRBV7-7 with TRBJ1-3; D gene unclear. Germline V lookup: CDR1 SSHAT, CDR2 FNYEAQ (reference sequence). There are 14 residues in the CDR3. This chain's CDR3 is CASRSSLSGNTIYF. In DNA form, the CDR3 reads TGTGCTAGCAGATCCTCCCTTTCTGGAAACACCATATATTTT.

The chain carries TRBV11-2 and TRBJ1-1; D is unresolved. The V end lost 1 base, the J end lost 6 bases, and 9 bases lay between the germline ends. The CDR3 has 13 residues. Germline loops: CDR1 SGHAT, CDR2 FQNNGV. CDR3 residues: CASSLGSGAEAFF. DNA of the CDR3: TGTGCCAGCAGCTTAGGCTCTGGGGCTGAAGCTTTCTTT.

The V call is TRBV4-2, the J call TRBJ2-3; 8 nucleotides align to TRBD2. CDR3 length equals 18 residues. Germline CDR1 reads LGHNA; CDR2 reads YNFKEQ. V dropped 0 bases and J dropped 5; count of bases not matched to a gene: 13. CDR3 amino acids: CASSQDLNRAGGVDTQYF. The CDR3, as DNA: TGTGCCAGCAGCCAAGATCTAAATCGGGCGGGAGGCGTAGATACGCAGTATTTT.

The chain has TRBV12-3 or TRBV12-4 and TRBJ1-5; maybe TRBD1 (5 bases). This CDR3 is built from 14 residues. Trimming took off 3 bases at V and 6 bases at J, with 12 bases between the two ends. Here the CDR3 DNA reads TGTGCCAGCAGTTTGAGGTTCCAGGGTCAGCCCCAGCATTTT. Encoded protein: CASSLRFQGQPQHF.

This chain connects TRBV5-1 to TRBJ2-2; TRBD2 is a possible D gene (5 bases). The length of the CDR3 is 15 residues. In germline, CDR1 is SGHRS, CDR2 YFSETQ. Trimming took off 0 bases at V and 7 bases at J, with 13 bases between the two ends. The CDR3 DNA is TGCGCCAGCAGCTTGGGCCACGAGGGTAGCGGGGAGCTGTTTTTT. It specifies CASSLGHEGSGELFF. Full variable domain (missing parts from reference TRBV5-1 and TRBJ2-2): KAGVTQTPRYLIKTRGQQVTLSCSPISGHRSVSWYQQTPGQGLQFLFEYFSETQRNKGNFPGRFSGRQFSNSRSEMNVSTLELGDSALYLCASSLGHEGSGELFFGEGSRLTVL.